The 4 T cell receptor beta chains below come from one sample, sequenced in a study of identical twins. TCRdb reanalysed the 5' RACE reads using MiXCR and keeps one entry per CDR3 protein. This sample has roughly 220,000 distinct CDR3 sequences, with roughly 7.1% found just once. These records were also assigned to another study, of T cells expressing NK-cell markers.

The sample comprised CD8+ T cells sorted from blood. Every receptor here comes from a woman younger than 30 in good health.

Here the CDR3 DNA reads TGCGCCAGCAGCCAAGATACGCTCGCAGGGCGGATAAACTATGGCTACACCTTC. Translated, it gives CASSQDTLAGRINYGYTF. The J gene is TRBJ1-2, the V gene TRBV4-1; TRBD1 is a possible D gene (5 bases). In germline, CDR1 is MGHRA, CDR2 YSYEKL. Trimming removed 0 bases from V and 2 bases from J, with 19 bases in between. The CDR3 has 18 amino acids.

Only a few counts were recorded for this clonotype. The rearrangement joins TRBV20-1 to TRBJ2-2; no firm D call. Germline values: CDR1 DFQATT, CDR2 SNEGSKA (reference sequence). This CDR3 is 13 amino acids long. Between the trimmed V and J ends, which lost 0 bases and 5 bases, there was a span of 7 bases. CDR3 residues: CSARDGSTGELFF. CDR3 sequence (DNA): TGCAGTGCTAGAGATGGCTCTACCGGGGAGCTGTTTTTT.

This clonotype was counted at least ten times. The chain couples TRBV18 to TRBJ2-1; D is unresolved. From germline, CDR1 is KGHSH and CDR2 LQKENI. CDR3 length: 14 residues. Trimming removed 1 base from V and 6 bases from J, with 10 bases in between. Here the CDR3 reads CASSPQPEANEQFF. CDR3 DNA: TGTGCCAGCTCACCACAGCCCGAAGCCAATGAGCAGTTCTTC.

This clonotype was detected many times. The rearrangement uses TRBV6-5 and TRBJ1-1; possibly TRBD1 for D (6 bases). The V gene's germline CDR1 is MNHEY and CDR2 SVGAGI. The CDR3 consists of 12 residues. Between the trimmed V and J ends, which lost 10 bases and 0 bases, there was a span of 9 bases. The CDR3 nucleotides read TGTGCCACCCAGGGGCTGAACACTGAAGCTTTCTTT. This sequence encodes CATQGLNTEAFF.